This TCR beta chain comes out of a study of technical replicates of blood from a handful of donors. The CDR3 length is 16 residues. With V trimmed by 0 bases and J by 2 bases, 4 bases remained unmatched. The germline gives CDR1 SGHRS, CDR2 YFSETQ. The repertoire was sequenced with immunoSEQ multiplex PCR; TCRdb's copy has only in-frame clones and lacks some. The table records tens of thousands of clones, roughly 98% of them present only once. J is TRBJ2-2 and V is TRBV5-1, with 7 bases fitting TRBD2. This sequence originates from a human donor in good health. The specimen sequenced was T cells isolated from PBMCs. CDR3 coding DNA: TGCGCCAGCAGCTTGGCCTGGGAGGGAAACACCGGGGAGCTGTTTTTT. Protein sequence: CASSLAWEGNTGELFF.